A single sample is the source of the 4 T cell receptor beta chains below, sequenced in a study of shared clonotypes between healthy human individuals. Generated by immunoSEQ multiplex PCR, the TCRdb table keeps only in-frame clones and is missing some. The profile covers some 2,500,000 clones, with about nine tenths appearing a single time and 0.37% taken by the ten largest. The sample comprised naive CD4+ T cells from PBMCs. The subset denotes: CD45RA+ positively selected. The origin of the receptors is a young man in good health. Some clones in this sample may be carry-over from other donors' samples.

In this sample, this clone turned up once. The chain combines TRBV27 with TRBJ2-7, with 11 bases identical to TRBD1. CDR1 is MNHEY and CDR2 is SMNVEV in the germline V gene (reference sequence). The CDR3 has 16 amino acids. V was clipped by 5 bases and J by 3 bases; unmatched bases: 9. The CDR3 is CASSAPGQGVVYEQYF. Here the CDR3 DNA reads TGTGCCAGCAGTGCGCCGGGACAGGGGGTCGTCTACGAGCAGTACTTC.

This chain uses TRBV7-2 with TRBJ1-1; D is undetermined. The CDR3 consists of 15 residues. Germline values: CDR1 SGHTA, CDR2 FQGNSA. V shed 3 bases and J shed 3 bases, with 14 bases lying between them. CDR3 in DNA: TGTGCCAGCAGCTTTAATCGGGGTCCGGACACTGAAGCTTTCTTT. Translating it yields CASSFNRGPDTEAFF.

The chain links TRBV28 to TRBJ1-4; D might be TRBD1 (6 bases). The germline CDR1 and CDR2 sequences are MDHEN and SYDVKM. The V and J ends lost 4 bases and 5 bases respectively, with 14 bases between them. The CDR3 sequence is 15 residues long. The CDR3 loop is CASSWSAGVNEKLFF. The CDR3 DNA is TGTGCCAGCAGTTGGTCAGCAGGGGTCAATGAAAAACTGTTTTTT.

The V call is TRBV14, the J call TRBJ1-6, with D perhaps matching TRBD1 (6 bases). Trimming shortened V by 0 bases and J by 6 bases, and 15 bases separated the two germline ends. CDR3 size: 17 residues. CDR1 and CDR2 (germline): SGHDN, FVKESK. CDR3 coding DNA: TGTGCCAGCAGCCAAGAACTGGGGGCCGATTTTAATTCACCCCTCCACTTT. It specifies CASSQELGADFNSPLHF.